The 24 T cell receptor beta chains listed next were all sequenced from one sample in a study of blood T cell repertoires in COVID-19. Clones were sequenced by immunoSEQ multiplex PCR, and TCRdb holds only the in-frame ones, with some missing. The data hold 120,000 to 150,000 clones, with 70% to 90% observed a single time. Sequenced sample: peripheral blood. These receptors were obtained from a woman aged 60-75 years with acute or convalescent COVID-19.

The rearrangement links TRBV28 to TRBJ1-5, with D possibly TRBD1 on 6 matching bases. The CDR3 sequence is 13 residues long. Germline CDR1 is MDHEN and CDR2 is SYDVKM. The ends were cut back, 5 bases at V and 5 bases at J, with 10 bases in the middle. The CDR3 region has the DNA TGTGCCAGCAGTAGGGGGGGCGATCAGCCCCAGCATTTT. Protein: CASSRGGDQPQHF. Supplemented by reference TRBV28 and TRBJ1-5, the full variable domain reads DVKVTQSSRYLVKRTGEKVFLECVQDMDHENMFWYRQDPGLGLRLIYFSYDVKMKEKGDIPEGYSVSREKKERFSLILESASTNQTSMYLCASSRGGDQPQHFGDGTRLSIL.

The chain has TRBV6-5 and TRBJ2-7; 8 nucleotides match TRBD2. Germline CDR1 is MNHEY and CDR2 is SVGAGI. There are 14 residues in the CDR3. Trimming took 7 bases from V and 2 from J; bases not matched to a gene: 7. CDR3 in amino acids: CASKTGGAPYEQYF. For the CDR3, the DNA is TGTGCCAGCAAAACCGGGGGGGCCCCCTACGAGCAGTACTTC.

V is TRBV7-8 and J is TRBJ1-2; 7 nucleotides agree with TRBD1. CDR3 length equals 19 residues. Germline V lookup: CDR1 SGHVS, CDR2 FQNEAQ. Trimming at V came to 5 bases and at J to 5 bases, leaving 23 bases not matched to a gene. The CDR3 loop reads CASSHVVAGGFLIPYGYTF. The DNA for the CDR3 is TGTGCCAGCAGCCACGTTGTGGCAGGGGGGTTCTTAATCCCATATGGCTACACCTTC.

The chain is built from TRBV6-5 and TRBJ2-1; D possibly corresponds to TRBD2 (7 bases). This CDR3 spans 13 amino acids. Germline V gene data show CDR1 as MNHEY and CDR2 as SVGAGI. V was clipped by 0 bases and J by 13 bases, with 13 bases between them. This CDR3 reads CASSYSIGGGQFF. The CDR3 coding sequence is TGTGCCAGCAGTTACTCGATAGGGGGGGGTCAGTTCTTC.

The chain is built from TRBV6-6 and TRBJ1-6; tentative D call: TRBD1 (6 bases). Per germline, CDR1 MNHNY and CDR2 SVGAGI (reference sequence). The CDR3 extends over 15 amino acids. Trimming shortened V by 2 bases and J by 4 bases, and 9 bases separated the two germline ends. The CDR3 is CASSYPGQYNSPLHF. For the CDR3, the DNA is TGTGCCAGCAGTTACCCAGGACAGTATAATTCACCCCTCCACTTT.

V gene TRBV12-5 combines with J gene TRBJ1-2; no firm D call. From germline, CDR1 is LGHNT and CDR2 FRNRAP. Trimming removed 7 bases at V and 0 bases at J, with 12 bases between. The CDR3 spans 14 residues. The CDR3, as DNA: TGTGCTAGTGCCCCAGTGGCCACTAACTATGGCTACACCTTC. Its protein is CASAPVATNYGYTF.

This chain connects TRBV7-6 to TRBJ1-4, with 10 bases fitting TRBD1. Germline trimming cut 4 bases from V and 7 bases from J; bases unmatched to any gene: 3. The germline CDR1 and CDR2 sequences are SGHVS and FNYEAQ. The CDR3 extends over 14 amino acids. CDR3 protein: CASSSGQGIEKLFF. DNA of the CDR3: TGTGCCAGCAGCTCGGGACAGGGGATTGAAAAACTGTTTTTT.

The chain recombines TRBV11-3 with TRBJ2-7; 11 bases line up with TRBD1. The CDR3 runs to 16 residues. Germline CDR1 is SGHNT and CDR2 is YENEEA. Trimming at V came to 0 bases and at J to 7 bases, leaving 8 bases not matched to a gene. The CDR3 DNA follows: TGTGCCAGCAGCTTAGATACAGGACAGGGGGCGTGGGAGCAGTACTTC. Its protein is CASSLDTGQGAWEQYF.

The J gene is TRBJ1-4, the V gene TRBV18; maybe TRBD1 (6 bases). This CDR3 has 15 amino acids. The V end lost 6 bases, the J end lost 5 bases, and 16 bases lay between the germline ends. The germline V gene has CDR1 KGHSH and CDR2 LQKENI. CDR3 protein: CASSQSGTKNEKLFF. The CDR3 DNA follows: TGTGCCAGCTCCCAGTCCGGGACAAAGAATGAAAAACTGTTTTTT.

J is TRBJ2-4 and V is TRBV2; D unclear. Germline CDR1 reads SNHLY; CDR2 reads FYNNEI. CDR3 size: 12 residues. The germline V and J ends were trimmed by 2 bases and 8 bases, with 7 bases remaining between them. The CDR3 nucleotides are TGTGCCAGCAGTGAAACAGTACACATTCAGTACTTC. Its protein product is CASSETVHIQYF.

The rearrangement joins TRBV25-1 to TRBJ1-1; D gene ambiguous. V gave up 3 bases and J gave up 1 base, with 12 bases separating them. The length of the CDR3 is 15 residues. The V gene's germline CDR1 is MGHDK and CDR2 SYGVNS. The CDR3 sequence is CASSEGVRSNTEAFF. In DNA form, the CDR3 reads TGTGCCAGCAGTGAGGGCGTCCGATCGAACACTGAAGCTTTCTTT.

The CDR3 DNA reads TGTGCCAGCAGCGTAGCTCCTACAGGAGGCACAGATACGCAGTATTTT. Translation gives CASSVAPTGGTDTQYF. The genes are TRBV9 and TRBJ2-3, with D possibly being TRBD1 (5 bases). Germline CDR1 reads SGDLS; CDR2 reads YYNGEE. This CDR3 has 16 residues. V lost 0 bases, J lost 1 base, and 12 bases lay in between.

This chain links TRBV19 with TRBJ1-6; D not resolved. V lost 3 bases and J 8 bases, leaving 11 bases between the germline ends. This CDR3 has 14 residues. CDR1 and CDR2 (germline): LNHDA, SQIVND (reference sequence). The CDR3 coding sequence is TGTGCCAGTAGTATTGGACTTTTAGATTCACCCCTCCACTTT. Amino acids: CASSIGLLDSPLHF.

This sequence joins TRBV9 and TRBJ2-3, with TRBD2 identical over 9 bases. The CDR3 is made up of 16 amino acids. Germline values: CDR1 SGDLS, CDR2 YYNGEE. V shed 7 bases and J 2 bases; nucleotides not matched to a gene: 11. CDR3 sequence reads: CASSPVAGVLTDTQYF. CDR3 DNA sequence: TGTGCCAGCTCACCCGTAGCGGGGGTACTCACAGATACGCAGTATTTT.

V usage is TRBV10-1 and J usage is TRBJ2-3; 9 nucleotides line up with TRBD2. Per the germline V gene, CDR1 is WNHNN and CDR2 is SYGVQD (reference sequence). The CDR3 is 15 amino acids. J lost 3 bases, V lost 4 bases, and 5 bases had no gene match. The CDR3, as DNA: TGCGCCAGCAGTGCCCTAGCGGGGAAGACAGATACGCAGTATTTT. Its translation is CASSALAGKTDTQYF.

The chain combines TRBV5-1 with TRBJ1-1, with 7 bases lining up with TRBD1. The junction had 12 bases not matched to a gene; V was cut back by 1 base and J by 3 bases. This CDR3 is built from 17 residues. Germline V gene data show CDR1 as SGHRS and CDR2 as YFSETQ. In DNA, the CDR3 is TGCGCCAGCAGCTTGAGGTTGGGGACAGACCTTTACACTGAAGCTTTCTTT. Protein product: CASSLRLGTDLYTEAFF.

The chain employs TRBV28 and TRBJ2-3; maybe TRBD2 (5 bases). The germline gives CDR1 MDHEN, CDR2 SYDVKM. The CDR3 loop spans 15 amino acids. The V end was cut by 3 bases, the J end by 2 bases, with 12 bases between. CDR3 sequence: CASSFSGLYTDTQYF. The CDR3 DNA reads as TGTGCCAGCAGTTTCTCAGGACTCTACACAGATACGCAGTATTTT.

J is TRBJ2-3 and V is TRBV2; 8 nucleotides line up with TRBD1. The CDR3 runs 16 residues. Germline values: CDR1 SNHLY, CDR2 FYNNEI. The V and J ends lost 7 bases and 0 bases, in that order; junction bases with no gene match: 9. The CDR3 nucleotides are TGTGCCAGCACTAGGAGGGGGACAGGCAGCACAGATACGCAGTATTTT. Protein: CASTRRGTGSTDTQYF.

This CDR3 is CASSAQGALNEQFF. The CDR3 DNA reads as TGTGCCAGTAGCGCACAGGGGGCCCTCAATGAGCAGTTCTTC. This rearrangement joins TRBV19 to TRBJ2-1, with TRBD1 identical over 9 bases. The CDR3 runs 14 residues. Germline-derived CDR1 and CDR2 are LNHDA and SQIVND (reference sequence). Trimming removed 6 bases from V and 6 bases from J; junction bases left unmatched: 6.

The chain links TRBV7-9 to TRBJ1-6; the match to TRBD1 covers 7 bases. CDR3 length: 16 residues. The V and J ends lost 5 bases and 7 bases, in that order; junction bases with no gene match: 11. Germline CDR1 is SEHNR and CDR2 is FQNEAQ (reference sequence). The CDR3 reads CASSLYFGTENSPLHF. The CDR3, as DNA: TGTGCCAGCAGCCTTTACTTCGGGACAGAAAATTCACCCCTCCACTTT.

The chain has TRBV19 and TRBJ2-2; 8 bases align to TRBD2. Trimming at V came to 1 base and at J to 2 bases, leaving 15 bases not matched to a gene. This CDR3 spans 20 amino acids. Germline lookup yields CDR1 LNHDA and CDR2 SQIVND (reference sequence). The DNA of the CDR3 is TGTGCCAGTAGTATAGGCGCGGGGGGCGGGTTTGCCGTTAACACCGGGGAGCTGTTTTTT. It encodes CASSIGAGGGFAVNTGELFF.

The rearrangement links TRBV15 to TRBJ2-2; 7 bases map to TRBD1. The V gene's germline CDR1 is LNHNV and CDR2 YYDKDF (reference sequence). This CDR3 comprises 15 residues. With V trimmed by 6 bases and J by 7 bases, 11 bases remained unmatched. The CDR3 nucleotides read TGTGCCACCAGGGCAGCAGGGGGAGCAGGCGGGGAGCTGTTTTTT. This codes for CATRAAGGAGGELFF.

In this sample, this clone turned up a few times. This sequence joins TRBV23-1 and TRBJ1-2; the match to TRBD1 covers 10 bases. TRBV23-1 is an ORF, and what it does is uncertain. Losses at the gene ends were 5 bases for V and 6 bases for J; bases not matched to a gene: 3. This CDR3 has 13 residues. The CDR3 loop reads CASSETGGHGYTF. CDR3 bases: TGCGCCAGCAGTGAGACAGGGGGCCATGGCTACACCTTC.

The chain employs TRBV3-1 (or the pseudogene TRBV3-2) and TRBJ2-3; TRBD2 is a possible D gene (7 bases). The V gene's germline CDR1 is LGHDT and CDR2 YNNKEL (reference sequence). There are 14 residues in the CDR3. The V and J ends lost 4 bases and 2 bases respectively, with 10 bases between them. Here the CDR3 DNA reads TGTGCCAGCAGCCTCGGGGGGCCCACAGATACGCAGTATTTT. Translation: CASSLGGPTDTQYF.